Shown below are 25 T cell receptor beta chains from a single sample sequenced in a study of identical twins (dated by TCRdb to about 2016). Libraries were built with 5' RACE. Sequencing took place on an Illumina HiSeq 2000. TCRdb's own reprocessing of the public reads used fastp at Q25 and MiXCR and kept productive beta chains. Under each unique CDR3 protein, matching rows form one entry showing the most common genes and DNA. The sample data list approximately 280,000 distinct CDR3 sequences, and around 8.8% of these were observed just once. Over 2% of the sample lies in the top ten. The data also belong to a second study, concerning yellow fever vaccine responses in identical twins.

Specimen: memory (CD45RO+) T cells sorted from blood. What this sample's cell subset or site label stands for: CD45RO+ enriched T cells. The receptors originated from a woman in her late teens or twenties in good health.

This clonotype was found many times. V usage is TRBV7-2 and J usage is TRBJ1-3, with D unclear. This CDR3 comprises 15 residues. In germline, CDR1 is SGHTA, CDR2 FQGNSA. V was pared by 4 bases and J by 4 bases, with 14 bases between. CDR3: CASSSGSSGGNTIYF. The CDR3 DNA follows: TGTGCCAGCAGCTCAGGCTCTTCGGGGGGAAACACCATATATTTT.

This chain uses TRBV10-3 with TRBJ1-1; D uncertain. CDR3 length equals 13 residues. Germline CDR1 is ENHRY and CDR2 is SYGVKD. Deletions cut 7 bases from V and 1 base from J, with 10 bases between. For the CDR3, the DNA is TGTGCCATCAACCCGGGCCAGAACACTGAAGCTTTCTTT. It specifies CAINPGQNTEAFF.

V and J are TRBV28 and TRBJ1-6; TRBD1 matches 7 bases. The length of the CDR3 is 15 residues. V shed 2 bases and J 3 bases; nucleotides not matched to a gene: 1. Germline-derived CDR1 and CDR2 are MDHEN and SYDVKM. Written as DNA, the CDR3 is TGTGCCAGCAGTTTACGACAGGGCTATAATTCACCCCTCCACTTT. It translates to CASSLRQGYNSPLHF.

V is TRBV28 and J is TRBJ1-4; the D gene is possibly TRBD1 (5 bases). Germline V CDR1 and CDR2: MDHEN, SYDVKM. Trimming stripped 3 bases from V and 4 bases from J, with 9 bases between. The CDR3 covers 14 residues. For the CDR3, the DNA is TGTGCCAGCAGTTTCTGGACAAATAATGAAAAACTGTTTTTT. This codes for CASSFWTNNEKLFF.

This clonotype was seen only a few times. The chain couples TRBV2 to TRBJ2-1; 7 nucleotides align to TRBD2. The length of the CDR3 is 17 residues. Germline loops: CDR1 SNHLY, CDR2 FYNNEI. J was trimmed by 5 bases and V by 2 bases; bases with no gene match: 12. DNA for the CDR3: TGTGCCAGCAGTGAAAGATTTCGGCGGGAGAGCGACAATGAGCAGTTCTTC. Protein: CASSERFRRESDNEQFF.

This clonotype came up a few times. The chain combines TRBV9 with TRBJ2-3, with no clear D. The CDR3 totals 12 residues. Between the trimmed V and J ends, which lost 0 bases and 6 bases, there was a span of 5 bases. Germline CDR1 SGDLS, CDR2 YYNGEE. CDR3 nucleotides: TGTGCCAGCAGCGTAGCTCGGGATACGCAGTATTTT. Encoded protein: CASSVARDTQYF.

The J gene is TRBJ2-7, the V gene TRBV6-5; 8 bases agree with TRBD2. CDR3 length: 15 amino acids. CDR1 MNHEY and CDR2 SVGAGI come from the germline V gene. With V trimmed by 5 bases and J by 7 bases, 13 bases remained unmatched. Here the CDR3 reads CASSPSGGSMGEQYF. The CDR3 nucleotides are TGTGCCAGCAGTCCCTCGGGAGGGAGTATGGGGGAGCAGTACTTC.

This clonotype was seen a few times. The V gene is TRBV27, the J gene TRBJ2-5, with TRBD2 identical over 7 bases. The V and J ends lost 4 bases and 6 bases, in that order; junction bases with no gene match: 5. This CDR3 contains 13 residues. Germline assignment: CDR1 MNHEY and CDR2 SMNVEV (reference sequence). The CDR3 coding sequence is TGTGCCAGCAGTTCTCCCGGGGGGAAGACCCAGTACTTC. It encodes CASSSPGGKTQYF.

This clonotype was observed a handful of times. The V gene is TRBV12-3 or TRBV12-4, the J gene TRBJ2-2, with D perhaps TRBD2 (5 bases). The CDR3 has 11 amino acids. The V gene lost 3 bases and the J gene lost 13 bases, with 9 bases spanning the gap. The CDR3, as DNA: TGTGCCAGCAGTTTGACGGCGGGGCTGTTTTTT. Amino acid sequence: CASSLTAGLFF.

In its sample, this clonotype was seen a few times. The chain links TRBV6-5 to TRBJ2-2; D gene ambiguous. The CDR3 extends over 15 amino acids. Per the germline V gene, CDR1 is MNHEY and CDR2 is SVGAGI. Trimming removed 2 bases at V and 6 bases at J, with 13 bases between. CDR3 amino acids: CASSYVGLPAGELFF. The CDR3 DNA sequence: TGTGCCAGCAGTTACGTTGGGCTCCCAGCCGGGGAGCTGTTTTTT.

This clonotype was recorded a few times. The chain recombines TRBV29-1 with TRBJ2-7; D is possibly TRBD1 (6 bases). V lost 5 bases and J lost 2, with 16 bases in between. CDR3 length: 14 amino acids. The germline CDR1 and CDR2 sequences are SQVTM and ANQGSEA. The CDR3 region has the DNA TGCAGCGTTAATTACAGGGAGTCCGCCTACGAGCAGTACGTC. It codes for CSVNYRESAYEQYV.

In this sample, this clonotype turned up a few times. The chain uses TRBV6-1 and TRBJ2-1, with 12 bases fitting TRBD2. CDR1 is MNHNS, CDR2 SASEGT, per germline. J was trimmed by 7 bases and V by 6 bases; bases with no gene match: 7. The CDR3 is 15 amino acids. This chain's CDR3 is CASSQTSGRGNEQFF. For the CDR3, the DNA is TGTGCCAGCAGCCAGACTAGCGGGAGAGGTAATGAGCAGTTCTTC.

The table lists this clonotype with a few counts. The rearrangement links TRBV6-1 to TRBJ2-3; 9 nucleotides match TRBD1. Looked up from germline, CDR1 is MNHNS and CDR2 is SASEGT. The V and J ends lost 7 bases and 6 bases, in that order; junction bases with no gene match: 11. The CDR3 length is 15 residues. The CDR3: CASKMSTGGQDTQYF. CDR3 in DNA: TGTGCCAGCAAAATGAGTACAGGGGGCCAGGATACGCAGTATTTT.

Only a few counts were recorded for this clonotype. CDR3 sequence: CASSYYPLSSYNEQFF. The CDR3 nucleotides read TGTGCCAGCAGTTACTATCCGCTAAGCTCCTACAATGAGCAGTTCTTC. The V and J genes are TRBV6-5 and TRBJ2-1; no definite D call. Per germline, CDR1 MNHEY and CDR2 SVGAGI. The CDR3 is 16 residues long. Trimming stripped 1 base from V and 0 bases from J, with 10 bases between.

V and J are TRBV7-2 and TRBJ2-1, with D possibly called TRBD1 or TRBD2 (5 bases each). This CDR3 spans 14 amino acids. Trimming stripped 5 bases from V and 7 bases from J, with 15 bases between. Germline lookup yields CDR1 SGHTA and CDR2 FQGNSA. CDR3 bases: TGTGCCAGCAGCCCCAAGTCCGGGGCTAATGAGCAGTTCTTC. This sequence encodes CASSPKSGANEQFF.

Worth noting for this clonotype: The germline gene is not matched at one end of the junction; a read error may be the cause. This chain connects TRBV20-1 to TRBJ2-7, with 8 bases identical to TRBD2. Germline V gives CDR1 DFQATT, CDR2 SNEGSKA (reference sequence). This CDR3 has 16 residues. CDR3 region: CCARDVAGGFSYEQYF. The DNA for the CDR3 is TGCTGTGCTAGAGATGTGGCGGGAGGCTTCTCCTACGAGCAGTACTTC.

This clonotype was seen only a few times. The chain employs TRBV4-1 and TRBJ2-3; no definite D call. The ends were cut back, 2 bases at V and 5 bases at J, with 8 bases in the middle. Germline values: CDR1 MGHRA, CDR2 YSYEKL. CDR3 length: 13 amino acids. The DNA of the CDR3 is TGCGCCAGCAGCCAATTGGACGGAGATACGCAGTATTTT. This encodes CASSQLDGDTQYF.

There are a few counts of this clonotype. The V and J genes are TRBV10-2 and TRBJ2-2, with TRBD2 matching 9 bases. This CDR3 region has 16 residues. Trimming removed 7 bases from V and 5 bases from J; junction bases left unmatched: 11. Germline CDR1 reads WSHSY; CDR2 reads SAAADI. CDR3 nucleotides: TGCGCCAGCAAAAGATGGCCTAGCGGGAAAACCGGGGAGCTGTTTTTT. It yields the protein CASKRWPSGKTGELFF.

CDR3: CASSNIGQGVDGYTF. The DNA of the CDR3 is TGTGCCAGCAGCAACATAGGACAGGGAGTCGATGGCTACACCTTC. The chain recombines TRBV3-1 with TRBJ1-2; 8 bases are a match to TRBD1. Germline V CDR1 and CDR2: LGHDT, YNNKEL (reference sequence). V shed 5 bases, J shed 6 bases, and the junction held 11 bases outside the gene matches. This CDR3 has 15 residues.

This clonotype came up a few times. The chain employs TRBV5-5 and TRBJ2-3, with 9 bases that match TRBD2. This CDR3 region has 15 residues. Germline trimming cut 3 bases from V and 3 bases from J; bases unmatched to any gene: 5. Germline V gives CDR1 SGHKS, CDR2 YYEKEE (reference sequence). DNA of the CDR3: TGTGCCAGCAGCTCGGGACTAGCCCCAACAGATACGCAGTATTTT. Residues: CASSSGLAPTDTQYF.

This clonotype was counted a few times. The V call is TRBV11-2, the J call TRBJ2-5, with 9 nucleotides matching TRBD1. Germline trimming cut 3 bases from V and 5 bases from J; bases unmatched to any gene: 7. Germline assignment: CDR1 SGHAT and CDR2 FQNNGV. This CDR3 is 15 amino acids long. CDR3 in amino acids: CASSFGTGPTETQYF. The CDR3 coding sequence is TGTGCCAGCAGCTTTGGGACAGGGCCCACGGAGACCCAGTACTTC.

This clonotype was counted at least ten times. V gene TRBV29-1 combines with J gene TRBJ2-2, with TRBD1 identical over 8 bases. Germline V gene data show CDR1 as SQVTM and CDR2 as ANQGSEA. Germline trimming cut 6 bases from V and 1 base from J; bases unmatched to any gene: 4. The CDR3 sequence is 14 residues long. Here the CDR3 reads CSVQGTGNTGELFF. As DNA, the CDR3 is TGCAGCGTCCAAGGGACAGGGAACACCGGGGAGCTGTTTTTT.

This chain connects TRBV18 to TRBJ1-1; unclear D gene. This CDR3 region has 13 residues. V lost 3 bases and J lost 3, with 8 bases in between. The germline CDR1 and CDR2 sequences are KGHSH and LQKENI. DNA of the CDR3: TGTGCCAGCTCACCGGGCCGGGACACTGAAGCTTTCTTT. Translated, it gives CASSPGRDTEAFF.

This clonotype was seen many times. The V and J genes are TRBV4-1 and TRBJ2-3; TRBD2 agrees at 7 bases. CDR1 and CDR2 (germline): MGHRA, YSYEKL. The CDR3 consists of 16 residues. The J segment lost 0 bases and the V segment lost 2 bases, leaving 5 bases of the junction unmatched. The CDR3 is CASSQSSGLSTDTQYF. Written as DNA, the CDR3 is TGCGCCAGCAGCCAATCTAGCGGATTAAGCACAGATACGCAGTATTTT.

There are a few counts of this clonotype. The chain has TRBV20-1 and TRBJ1-2; no reliable D call. V shed 1 base and J shed 7 bases, with 13 bases lying between them. Germline V gives CDR1 DFQATT, CDR2 SNEGSKA (reference sequence). The CDR3 contains 13 residues. CDR3 in amino acids: CSARVGGSSGYTF. The CDR3 DNA reads TGCAGTGCTAGAGTTGGAGGTTCGAGTGGCTACACCTTC.